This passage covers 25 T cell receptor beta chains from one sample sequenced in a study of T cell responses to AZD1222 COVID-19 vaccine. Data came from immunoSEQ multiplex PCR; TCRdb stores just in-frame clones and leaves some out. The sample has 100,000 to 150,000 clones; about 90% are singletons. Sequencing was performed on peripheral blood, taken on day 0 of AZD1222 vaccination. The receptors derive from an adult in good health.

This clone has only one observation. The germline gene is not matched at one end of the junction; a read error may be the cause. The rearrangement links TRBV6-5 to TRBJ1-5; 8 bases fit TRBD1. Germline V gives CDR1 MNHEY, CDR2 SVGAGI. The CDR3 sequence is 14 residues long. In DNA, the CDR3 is TGTGCCAGCAGTTGGACAGGGAGCAGTCAGCCCCAGCATTTT. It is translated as CASSWTGSSQPQHF.

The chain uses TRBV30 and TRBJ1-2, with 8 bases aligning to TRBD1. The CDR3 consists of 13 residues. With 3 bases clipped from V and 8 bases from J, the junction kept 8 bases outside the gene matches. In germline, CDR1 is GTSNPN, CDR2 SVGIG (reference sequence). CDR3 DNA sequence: TGTGCCTGGAGCGGGACAGGAGGAGGGGGCTACACCTTC. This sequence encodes CAWSGTGGGGYTF.

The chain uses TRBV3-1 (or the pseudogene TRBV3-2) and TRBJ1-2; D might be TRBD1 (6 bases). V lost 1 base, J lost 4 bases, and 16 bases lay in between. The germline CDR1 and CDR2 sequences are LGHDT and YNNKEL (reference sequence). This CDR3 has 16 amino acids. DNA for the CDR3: TGTGCCAGCAGCCAAGGGTGGCAGGGGTATTCCTATGGCTACACCTTC. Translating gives CASSQGWQGYSYGYTF.

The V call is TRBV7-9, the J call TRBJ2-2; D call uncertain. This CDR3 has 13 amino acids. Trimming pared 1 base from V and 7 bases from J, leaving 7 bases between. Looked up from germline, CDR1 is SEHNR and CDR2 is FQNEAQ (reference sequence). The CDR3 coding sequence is TGTGCCAGCAGCTTAGTTTATCTCGGGGAGCTGTTTTTT. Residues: CASSLVYLGELFF.

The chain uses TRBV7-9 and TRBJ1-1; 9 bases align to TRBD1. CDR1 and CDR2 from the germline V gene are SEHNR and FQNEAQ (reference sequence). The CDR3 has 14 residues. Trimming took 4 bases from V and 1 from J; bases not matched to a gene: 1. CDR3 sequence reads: CASSWGQGNTEAFF. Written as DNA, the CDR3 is TGTGCCAGCAGCTGGGGACAGGGGAACACTGAAGCTTTCTTT.

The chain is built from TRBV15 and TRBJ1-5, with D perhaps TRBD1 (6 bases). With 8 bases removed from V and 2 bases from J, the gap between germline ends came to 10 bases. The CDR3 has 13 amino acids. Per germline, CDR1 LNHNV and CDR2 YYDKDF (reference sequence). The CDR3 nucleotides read TGTGCCACCCAAGCAGGGGGCAATCAGCCCCAGCATTTT. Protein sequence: CATQAGGNQPQHF.

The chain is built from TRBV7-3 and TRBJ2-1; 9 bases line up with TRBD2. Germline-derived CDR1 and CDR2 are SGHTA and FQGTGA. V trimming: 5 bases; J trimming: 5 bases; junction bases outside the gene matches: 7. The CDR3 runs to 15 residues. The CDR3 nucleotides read TGTGCCAGCAGCCCTATAGCGGGGGCCGACAATGAGCAGTTCTTC. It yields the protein CASSPIAGADNEQFF.

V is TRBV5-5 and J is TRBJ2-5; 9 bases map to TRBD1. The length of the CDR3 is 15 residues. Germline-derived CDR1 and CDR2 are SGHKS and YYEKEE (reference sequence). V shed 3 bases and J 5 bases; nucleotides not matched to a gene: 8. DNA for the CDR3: TGTGCCAGCAGCTGGAGATGGACAGGGGTTGAGACCCAGTACTTC. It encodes CASSWRWTGVETQYF.

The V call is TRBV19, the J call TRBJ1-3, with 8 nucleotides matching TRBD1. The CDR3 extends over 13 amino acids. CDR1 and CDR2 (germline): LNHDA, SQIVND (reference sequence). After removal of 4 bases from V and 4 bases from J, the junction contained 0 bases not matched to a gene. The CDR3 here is CASSRDRGNTIYF. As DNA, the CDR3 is TGTGCCAGTAGTAGGGACAGGGGAAACACCATATATTTT.

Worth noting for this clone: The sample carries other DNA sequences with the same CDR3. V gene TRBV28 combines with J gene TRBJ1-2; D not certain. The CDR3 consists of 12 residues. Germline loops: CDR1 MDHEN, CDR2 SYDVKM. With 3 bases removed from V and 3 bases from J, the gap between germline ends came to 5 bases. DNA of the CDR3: TGTGCCAGCAGTTTGGTGGACTATGGCTACACCTTC. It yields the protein CASSLVDYGYTF.

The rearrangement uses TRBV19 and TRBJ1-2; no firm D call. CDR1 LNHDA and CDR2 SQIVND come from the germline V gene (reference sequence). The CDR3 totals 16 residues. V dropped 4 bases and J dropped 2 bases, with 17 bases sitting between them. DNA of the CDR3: TGTGCCAGTAGTACCGGGCGAGATCGGCAGAACTATGGCTACACCTTC. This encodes CASSTGRDRQNYGYTF. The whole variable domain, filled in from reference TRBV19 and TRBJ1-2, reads DGGITQSPKYLFRKEGQNVTLSCEQNLNHDAMYWYRQDPGQGLRLIYYSQIVNDFQKGDIAEGYSVSREKKESFPLTVTSAQKNPTAFYLCASSTGRDRQNYGYTFGSGTRLTVV.

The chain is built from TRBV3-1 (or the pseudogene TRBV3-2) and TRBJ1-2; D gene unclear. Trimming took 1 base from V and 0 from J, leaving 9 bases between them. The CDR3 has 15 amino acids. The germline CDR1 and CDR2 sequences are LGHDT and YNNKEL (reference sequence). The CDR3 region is CASSQADPANYGYTF. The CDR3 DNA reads TGTGCCAGCAGCCAAGCGGACCCAGCTAACTATGGCTACACCTTC.

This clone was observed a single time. The CDR3 DNA sequence: TGTGCCAGCAGCAGAACAGGGGATGCTGGAGCTTTCTTT. Translating gives CASSRTGDAGAFF. This sequence joins TRBV28 and TRBJ1-1; TRBD1 matches 7 bases. J gave up 10 bases and V 6 bases, and 11 bases lay outside the gene matches. The germline gives CDR1 MDHEN, CDR2 SYDVKM. This CDR3 has 13 amino acids. Combining the CDR3 with reference TRBV28 and TRBJ1-1 gives the whole variable domain DVKVTQSSRYLVKRTGEKVFLECVQDMDHENMFWYRQDPGLGLRLIYFSYDVKMKEKGDIPEGYSVSREKKERFSLILESASTNQTSMYLCASSRTGDAGAFFGQGTRLTVV.

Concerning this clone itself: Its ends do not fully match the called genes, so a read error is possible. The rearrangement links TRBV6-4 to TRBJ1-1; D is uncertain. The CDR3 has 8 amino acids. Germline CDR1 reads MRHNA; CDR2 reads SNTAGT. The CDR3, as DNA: TGTGCCAGCAGTGACTTGGGTTTT. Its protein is CASSDLGF.

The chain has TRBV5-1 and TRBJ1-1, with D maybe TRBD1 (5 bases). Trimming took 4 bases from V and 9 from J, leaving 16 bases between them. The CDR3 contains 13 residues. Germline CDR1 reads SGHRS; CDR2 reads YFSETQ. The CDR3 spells CASSLRDGSQAFF. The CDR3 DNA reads TGCGCCAGCAGCCTCCGGGACGGTAGCCAAGCTTTCTTT.

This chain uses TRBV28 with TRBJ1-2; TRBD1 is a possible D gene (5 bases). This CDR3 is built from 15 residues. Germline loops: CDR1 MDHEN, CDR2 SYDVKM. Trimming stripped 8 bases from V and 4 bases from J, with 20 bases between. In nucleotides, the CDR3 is TGTGCCAGCCTCCCGTCGCGGGGCCTGGTCTATGGCTACACCTTC. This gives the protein CASLPSRGLVYGYTF.

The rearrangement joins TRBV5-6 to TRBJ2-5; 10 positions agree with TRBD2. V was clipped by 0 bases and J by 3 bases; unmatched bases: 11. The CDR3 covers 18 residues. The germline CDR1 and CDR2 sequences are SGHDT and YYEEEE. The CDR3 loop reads CASSLGLAGDFYKETQYF. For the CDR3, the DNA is TGTGCCAGCAGCTTGGGGCTAGCGGGAGATTTTTATAAAGAGACCCAGTACTTC.

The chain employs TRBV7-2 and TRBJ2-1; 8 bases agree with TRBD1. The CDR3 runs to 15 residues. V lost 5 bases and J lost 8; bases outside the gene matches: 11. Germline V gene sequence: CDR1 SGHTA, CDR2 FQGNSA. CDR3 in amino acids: CASSPGQGHVDEQFF. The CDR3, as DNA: TGTGCCAGCAGCCCTGGACAGGGTCATGTCGATGAGCAGTTCTTC.

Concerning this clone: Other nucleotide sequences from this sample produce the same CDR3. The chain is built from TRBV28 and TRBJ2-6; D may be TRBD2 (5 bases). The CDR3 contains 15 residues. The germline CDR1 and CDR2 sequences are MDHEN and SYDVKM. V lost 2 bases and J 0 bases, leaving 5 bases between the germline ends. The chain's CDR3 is CASSLGGSGANVLTF. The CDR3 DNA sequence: TGTGCCAGCAGTTTAGGAGGCTCTGGGGCCAACGTCCTGACTTTC.

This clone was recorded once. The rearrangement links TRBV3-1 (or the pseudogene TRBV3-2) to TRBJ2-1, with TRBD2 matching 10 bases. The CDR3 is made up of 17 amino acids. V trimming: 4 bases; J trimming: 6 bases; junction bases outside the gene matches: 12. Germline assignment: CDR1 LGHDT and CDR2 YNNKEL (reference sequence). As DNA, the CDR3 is TGTGCCAGCAGCCGCCAAATGACTAGCGGGCCCCTCAATGAGCAGTTCTTC. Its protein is CASSRQMTSGPLNEQFF.

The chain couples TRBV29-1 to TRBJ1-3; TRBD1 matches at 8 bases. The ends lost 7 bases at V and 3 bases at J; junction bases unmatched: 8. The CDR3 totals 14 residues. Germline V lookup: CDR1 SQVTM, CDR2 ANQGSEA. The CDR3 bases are TGCAGCGCCGGACAGGGAGGCTATGGAAACACCATATATTTT. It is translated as CSAGQGGYGNTIYF.

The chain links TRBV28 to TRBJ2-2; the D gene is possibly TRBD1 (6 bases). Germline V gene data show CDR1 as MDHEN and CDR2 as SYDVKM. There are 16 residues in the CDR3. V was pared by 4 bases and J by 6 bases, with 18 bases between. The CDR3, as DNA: TGTGCCAGCAGTTATATCGAACAGGGCTGGGCCGGGGAGCTGTTTTTT. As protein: CASSYIEQGWAGELFF.

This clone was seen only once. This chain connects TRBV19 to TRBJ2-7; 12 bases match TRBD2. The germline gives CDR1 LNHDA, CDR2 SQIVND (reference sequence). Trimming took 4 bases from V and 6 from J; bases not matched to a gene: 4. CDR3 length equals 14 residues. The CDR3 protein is CASSTGLAGLEQYF. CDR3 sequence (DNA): TGTGCCAGTAGTACCGGACTAGCGGGGCTCGAGCAGTACTTC.

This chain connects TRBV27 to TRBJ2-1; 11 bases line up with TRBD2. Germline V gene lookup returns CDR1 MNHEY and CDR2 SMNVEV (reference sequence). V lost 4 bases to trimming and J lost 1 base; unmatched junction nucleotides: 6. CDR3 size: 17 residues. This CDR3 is CASSSPRLAGSYNEQFF. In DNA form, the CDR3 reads TGTGCCAGCAGTTCCCCCCGACTAGCGGGGTCCTACAATGAGCAGTTCTTC.

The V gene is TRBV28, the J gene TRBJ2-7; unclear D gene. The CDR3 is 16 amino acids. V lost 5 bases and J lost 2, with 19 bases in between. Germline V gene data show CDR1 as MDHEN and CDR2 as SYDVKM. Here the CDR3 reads CASSTPTVSSTYEQYF. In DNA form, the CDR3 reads TGTGCCAGCAGTACCCCAACAGTCTCCTCCACCTACGAGCAGTACTTC.